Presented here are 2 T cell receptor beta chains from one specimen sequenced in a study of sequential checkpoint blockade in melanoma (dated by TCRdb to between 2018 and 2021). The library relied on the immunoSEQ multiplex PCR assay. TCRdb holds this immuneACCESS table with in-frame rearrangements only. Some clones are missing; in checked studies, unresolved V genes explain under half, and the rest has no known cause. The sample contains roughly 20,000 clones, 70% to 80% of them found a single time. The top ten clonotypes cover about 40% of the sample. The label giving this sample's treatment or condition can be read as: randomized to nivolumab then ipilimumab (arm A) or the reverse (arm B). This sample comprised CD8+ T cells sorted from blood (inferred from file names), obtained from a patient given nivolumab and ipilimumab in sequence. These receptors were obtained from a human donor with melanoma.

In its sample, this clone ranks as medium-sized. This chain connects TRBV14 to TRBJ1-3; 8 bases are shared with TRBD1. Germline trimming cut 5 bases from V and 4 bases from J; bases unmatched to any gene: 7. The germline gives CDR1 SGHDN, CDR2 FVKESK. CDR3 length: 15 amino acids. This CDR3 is CASSSWTGMGNTIYF. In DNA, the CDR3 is TGTGCCAGCAGCTCCTGGACAGGGATGGGAAACACCATATATTTT.

This chain's CDR3 is CASSLAPASANEQFF. In nucleotides, the CDR3 is TGTGCCAGCAGCTTAGCCCCGGCTAGTGCCAATGAGCAGTTCTTC. This chain connects TRBV13 to TRBJ2-1; D is undetermined. There are 15 residues in the CDR3. V lost 1 base to trimming and J lost 6 bases, with 13 bases between them. Looked up from germline, CDR1 is PRHDT and CDR2 is FYEKMQ (reference sequence).